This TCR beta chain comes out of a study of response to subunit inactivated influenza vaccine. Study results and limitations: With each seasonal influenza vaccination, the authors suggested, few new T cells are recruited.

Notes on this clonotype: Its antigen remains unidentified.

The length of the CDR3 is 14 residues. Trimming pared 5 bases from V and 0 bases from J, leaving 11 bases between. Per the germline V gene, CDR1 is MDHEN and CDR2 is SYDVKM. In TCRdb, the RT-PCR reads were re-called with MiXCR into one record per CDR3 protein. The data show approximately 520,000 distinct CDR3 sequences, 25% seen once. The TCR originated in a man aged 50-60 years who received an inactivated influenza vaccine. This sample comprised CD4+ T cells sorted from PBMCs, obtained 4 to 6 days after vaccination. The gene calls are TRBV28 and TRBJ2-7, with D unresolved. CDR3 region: CASSSLGPSYEQYF. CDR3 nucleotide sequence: TGTGCCAGCAGTAGCCTTGGGCCCTCCTACGAGCAGTACTTC. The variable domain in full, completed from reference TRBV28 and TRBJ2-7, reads DVKVTQSSRYLVKRTGEKVFLECVQDMDHENMFWYRQDPGLGLRLIYFSYDVKMKEKGDIPEGYSVSREKKERFSLILESASTNQTSMYLCASSSLGPSYEQYFGPGTRLTVT.